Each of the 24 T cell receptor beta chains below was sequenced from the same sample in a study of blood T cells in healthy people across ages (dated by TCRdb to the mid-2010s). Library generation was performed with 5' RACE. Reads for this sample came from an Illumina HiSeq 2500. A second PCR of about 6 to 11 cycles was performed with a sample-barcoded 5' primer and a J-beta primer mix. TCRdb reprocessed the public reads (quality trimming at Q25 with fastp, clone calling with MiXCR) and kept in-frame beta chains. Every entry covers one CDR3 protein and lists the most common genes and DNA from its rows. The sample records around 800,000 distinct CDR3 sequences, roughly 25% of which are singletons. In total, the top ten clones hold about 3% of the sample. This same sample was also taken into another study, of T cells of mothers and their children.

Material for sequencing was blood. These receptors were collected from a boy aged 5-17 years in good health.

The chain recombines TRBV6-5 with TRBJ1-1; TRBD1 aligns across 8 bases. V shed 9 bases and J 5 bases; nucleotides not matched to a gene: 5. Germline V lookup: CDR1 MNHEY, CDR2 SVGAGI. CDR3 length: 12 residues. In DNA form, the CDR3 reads TGTGCCAGTTACAGGGGGAGGACTGAAGCTTTCTTT. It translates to CASYRGRTEAFF.

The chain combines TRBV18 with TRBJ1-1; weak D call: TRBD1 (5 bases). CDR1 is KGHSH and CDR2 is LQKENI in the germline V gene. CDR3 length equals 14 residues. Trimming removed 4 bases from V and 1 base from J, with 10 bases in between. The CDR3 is CASSRGGENTEAFF. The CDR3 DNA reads TGTGCCAGCTCACGGGGGGGGGAGAACACTGAAGCTTTCTTT.

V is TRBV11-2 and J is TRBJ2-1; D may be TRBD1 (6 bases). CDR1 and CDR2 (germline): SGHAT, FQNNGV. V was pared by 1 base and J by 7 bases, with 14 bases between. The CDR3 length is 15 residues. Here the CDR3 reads CASSLGGPGRNEQFF. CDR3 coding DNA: TGTGCCAGCAGCTTAGGGGGGCCAGGCCGGAATGAGCAGTTCTTC.

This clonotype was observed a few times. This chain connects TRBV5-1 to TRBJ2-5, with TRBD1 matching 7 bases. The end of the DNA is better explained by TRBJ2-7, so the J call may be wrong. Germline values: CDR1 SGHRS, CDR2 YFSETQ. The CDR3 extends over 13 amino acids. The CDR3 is CASSWDSIYEQYF. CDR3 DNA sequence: TGCGCCAGCAGCTGGGACAGTATCTACGAGCAGTACTTC.

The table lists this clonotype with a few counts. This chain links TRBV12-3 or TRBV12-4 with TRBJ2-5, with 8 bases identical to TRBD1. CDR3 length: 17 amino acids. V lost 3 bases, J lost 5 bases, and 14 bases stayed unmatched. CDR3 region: CASSLFYGQGATETQYF. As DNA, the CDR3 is TGTGCCAGCAGTTTGTTTTATGGTCAGGGGGCGACGGAGACCCAGTACTTC.

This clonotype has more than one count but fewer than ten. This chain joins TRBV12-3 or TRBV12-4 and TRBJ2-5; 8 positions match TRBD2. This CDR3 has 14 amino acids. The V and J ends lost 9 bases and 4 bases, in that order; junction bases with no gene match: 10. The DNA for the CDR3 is TGTGCCAGTGTAGGGACTAGAGGTCCAGAGACCCAGTACTTC. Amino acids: CASVGTRGPETQYF.

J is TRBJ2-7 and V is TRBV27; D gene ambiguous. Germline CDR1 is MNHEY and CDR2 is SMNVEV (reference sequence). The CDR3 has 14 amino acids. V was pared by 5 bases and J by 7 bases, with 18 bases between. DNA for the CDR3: TGTGCCAGCAGTATTACAGCTTCCCCTAGTGAGCAGTACTTC. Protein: CASSITASPSEQYF.

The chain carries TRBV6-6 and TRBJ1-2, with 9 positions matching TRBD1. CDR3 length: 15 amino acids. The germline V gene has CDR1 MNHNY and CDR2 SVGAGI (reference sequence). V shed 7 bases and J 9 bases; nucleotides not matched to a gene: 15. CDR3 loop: CASKGQGGSGFSYTF. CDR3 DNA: TGTGCCAGCAAGGGACAGGGAGGATCGGGTTTCAGCTACACCTTC.

The CDR3 nucleotides read TGTGCCAGCAGTTACGCCGGGACCCCTGCGAGGAAACTGTTTTTT. Residues: CASSYAGTPARKLFF. The J gene is TRBJ1-4, the V gene TRBV3-1, with D possibly TRBD1 on 5 matching bases. The CDR3 loop spans 15 amino acids. Germline CDR1 LGHDT, CDR2 YNNKEL (reference sequence). V was trimmed by 6 bases and J by 11 bases, leaving 22 bases between them.

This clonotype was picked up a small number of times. CDR3 nucleotides: TGTGCCAGCAGGGGTTCGGGGGGGAACACTGAAGCTTTCTTT. It translates to CASRGSGGNTEAFF. The V gene is TRBV25-1, the J gene TRBJ1-1; D is perhaps TRBD1 (5 bases). Trimming removed 6 bases from V and 1 base from J, with 12 bases in between. CDR3 length: 14 amino acids. Germline assignment: CDR1 MGHDK and CDR2 SYGVNS.

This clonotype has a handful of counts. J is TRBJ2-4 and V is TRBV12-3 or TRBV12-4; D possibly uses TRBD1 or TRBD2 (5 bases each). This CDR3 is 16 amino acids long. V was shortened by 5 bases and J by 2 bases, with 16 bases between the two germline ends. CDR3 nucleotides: TGTGCCAGCAGTCCCGGGACCAGGGAAACCAAAAACATTCAGTACTTC. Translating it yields CASSPGTRETKNIQYF.

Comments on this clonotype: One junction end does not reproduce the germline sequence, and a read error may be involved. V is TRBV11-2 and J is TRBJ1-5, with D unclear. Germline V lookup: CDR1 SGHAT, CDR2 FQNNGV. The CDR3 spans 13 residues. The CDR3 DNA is TGTGCCAGCAGCTTTAGAAGCAATCAGCCCCGGCATTTT. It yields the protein CASSFRSNQPRHF.

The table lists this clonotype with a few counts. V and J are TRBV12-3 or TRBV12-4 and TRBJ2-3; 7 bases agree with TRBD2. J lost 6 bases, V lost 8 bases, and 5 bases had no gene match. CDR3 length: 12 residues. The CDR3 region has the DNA TGTGCCAGCCGGGGGGTTTGGGATACGCAGTATTTT. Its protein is CASRGVWDTQYF.

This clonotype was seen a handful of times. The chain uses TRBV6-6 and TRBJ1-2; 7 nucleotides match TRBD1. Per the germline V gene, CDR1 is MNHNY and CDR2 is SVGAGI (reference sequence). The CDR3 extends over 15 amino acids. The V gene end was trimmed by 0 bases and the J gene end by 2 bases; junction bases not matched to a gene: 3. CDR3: CASSYSKGANYGYTF. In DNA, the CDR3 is TGTGCCAGCAGTTACTCGAAGGGGGCGAACTATGGCTACACCTTC.

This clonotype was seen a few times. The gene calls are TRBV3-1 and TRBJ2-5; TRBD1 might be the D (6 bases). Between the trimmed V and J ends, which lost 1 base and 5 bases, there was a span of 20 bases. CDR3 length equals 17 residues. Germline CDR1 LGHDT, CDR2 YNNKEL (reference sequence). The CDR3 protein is CASSQGRTAFYGETQYF. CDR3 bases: TGTGCCAGCAGCCAAGGGCGGACAGCCTTCTACGGGGAGACCCAGTACTTC.

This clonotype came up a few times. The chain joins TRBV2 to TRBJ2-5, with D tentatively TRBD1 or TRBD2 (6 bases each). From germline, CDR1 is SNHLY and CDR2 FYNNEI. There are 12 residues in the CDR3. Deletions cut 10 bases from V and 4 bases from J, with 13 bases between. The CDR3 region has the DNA TGTGCCACCAAGGGGGACTCAGAGACCCAGTACTTC. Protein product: CATKGDSETQYF.

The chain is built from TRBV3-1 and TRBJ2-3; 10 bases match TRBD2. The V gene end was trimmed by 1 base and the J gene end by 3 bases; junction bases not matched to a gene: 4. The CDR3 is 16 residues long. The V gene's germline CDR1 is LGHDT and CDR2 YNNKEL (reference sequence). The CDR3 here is CASSQGASGGTDTQYF. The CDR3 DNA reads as TGTGCCAGCAGCCAAGGGGCTAGCGGGGGAACAGATACGCAGTATTTT.

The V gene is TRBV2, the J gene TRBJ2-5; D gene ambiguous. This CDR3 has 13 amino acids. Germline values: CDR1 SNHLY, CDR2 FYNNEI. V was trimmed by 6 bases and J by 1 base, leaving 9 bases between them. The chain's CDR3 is CASRESFQETQYF. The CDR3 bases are TGTGCCAGCAGAGAGTCCTTCCAAGAGACCCAGTACTTC.

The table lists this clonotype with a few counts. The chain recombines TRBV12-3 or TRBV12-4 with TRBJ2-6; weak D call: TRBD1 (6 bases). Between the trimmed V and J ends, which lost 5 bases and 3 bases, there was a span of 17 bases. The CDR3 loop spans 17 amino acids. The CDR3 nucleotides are TGTGCCAGCAGTCGATCCCTTCCAGGGGTTGGGGCCAACGTCCTGACTTTC. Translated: CASSRSLPGVGANVLTF.

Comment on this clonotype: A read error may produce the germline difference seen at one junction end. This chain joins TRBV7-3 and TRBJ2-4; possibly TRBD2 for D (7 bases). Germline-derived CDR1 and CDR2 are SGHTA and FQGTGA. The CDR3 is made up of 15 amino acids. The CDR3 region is CANSLGGAAKNIQYF. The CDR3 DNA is TGTGCCAACAGCTTAGGGGGGGCCGCCAAAAACATTCAGTACTTC.

The CDR3 nucleotides read TGTGCCAGCAGCGTGCGGACCCACAATGAGCAGTTCTTC. Translation: CASSVRTHNEQFF. V and J are TRBV9 and TRBJ2-1; D is unresolved. Germline loops: CDR1 SGDLS, CDR2 YYNGEE. V lost 2 bases, J lost 5 bases, and 8 bases lay in between. The CDR3 spans 13 residues.

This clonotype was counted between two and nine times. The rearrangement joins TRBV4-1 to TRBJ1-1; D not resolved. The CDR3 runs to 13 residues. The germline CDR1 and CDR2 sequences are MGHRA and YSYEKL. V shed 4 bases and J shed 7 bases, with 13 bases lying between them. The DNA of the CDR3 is TGCGCCAGCAGCCTGACGGTGAACCGTGAAGCTTTCTTT. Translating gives CASSLTVNREAFF.

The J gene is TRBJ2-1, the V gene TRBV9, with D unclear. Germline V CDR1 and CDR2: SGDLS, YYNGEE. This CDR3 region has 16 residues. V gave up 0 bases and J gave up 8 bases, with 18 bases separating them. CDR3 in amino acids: CASSVVGKTRPHEQFF. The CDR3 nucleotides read TGTGCCAGCAGCGTAGTTGGGAAAACCCGCCCCCATGAGCAGTTCTTC.

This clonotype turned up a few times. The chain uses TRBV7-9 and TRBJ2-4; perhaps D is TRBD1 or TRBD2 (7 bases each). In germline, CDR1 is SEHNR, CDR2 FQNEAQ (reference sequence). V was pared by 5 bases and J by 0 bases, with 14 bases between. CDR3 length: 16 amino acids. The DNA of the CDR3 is TGTGCCAGCAGCGCTCAGGGGGAGGGAGCCAAAAACATTCAGTACTTC. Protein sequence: CASSAQGEGAKNIQYF.